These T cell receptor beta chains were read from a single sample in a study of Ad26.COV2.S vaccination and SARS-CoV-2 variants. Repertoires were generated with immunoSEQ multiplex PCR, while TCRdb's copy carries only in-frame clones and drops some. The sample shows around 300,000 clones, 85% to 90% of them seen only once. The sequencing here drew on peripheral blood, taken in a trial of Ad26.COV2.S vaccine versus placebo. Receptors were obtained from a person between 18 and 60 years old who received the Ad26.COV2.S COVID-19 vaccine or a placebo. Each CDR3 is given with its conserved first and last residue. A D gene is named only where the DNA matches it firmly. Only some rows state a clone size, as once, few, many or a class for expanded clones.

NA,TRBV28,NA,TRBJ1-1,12,TGTGCCCACCGCGAGCAGAACACTGAAGCTTTCTTT,CAHREQNTEAFF
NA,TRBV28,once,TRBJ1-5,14,TGTGCCAGCAGTTTATCCGGGTGGGATCAGCCCCAGCATTTT,CASSLSGWDQPQHF
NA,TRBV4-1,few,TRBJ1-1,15,TGCGCCAGCAGCCAAGAACAGAGCATGAACACTGAAGCTTTCTTT,CASSQEQSMNTEAFF
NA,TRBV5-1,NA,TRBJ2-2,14,TGCGCCAGCAGCCAGTTAGCGAGCACCGGGGAGCTGTTTTTT,CASSQLASTGELFF
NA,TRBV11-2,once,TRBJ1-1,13,TGTGCCAGCAGCTTAGAAGGCGGATTTGAAGCTTTCTTT,CASSLEGGFEAFF
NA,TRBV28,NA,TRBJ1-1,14,TGTGCCAGCAGTTTTAGCTTGGAGAACACTGAAGCTTTCTTT,CASSFSLENTEAFF
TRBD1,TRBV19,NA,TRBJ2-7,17,TGTGCCAGTAGTATTGGCGCCGGGACAGCGGACTCCTACGAGCAGTACTTC,CASSIGAGTADSYEQYF
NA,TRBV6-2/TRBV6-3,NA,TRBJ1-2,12,TGTGCCAGCAGTCCAGGGGACTATGGCTACACCTTC,CASSPGDYGYTF
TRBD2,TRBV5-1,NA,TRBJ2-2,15,TGCGCCAGCAGCCTAACACCTAGCGGAGCGGGGGAGCTGTTTTTT,CASSLTPSGAGELFF
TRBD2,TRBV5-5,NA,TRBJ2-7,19,TGTGCCAGCAGCTTGCATCTAGCGGGGGCCTTCCTAGTCTCCTACGAGCAGTACTTC,CASSLHLAGAFLVSYEQYF
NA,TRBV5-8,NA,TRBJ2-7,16,TGTGCCAGCAGCTGGATAAAAGGACAGGACTACTACGAGCAGTACTTC,CASSWIKGQDYYEQYF
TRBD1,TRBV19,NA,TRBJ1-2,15,TGTGCCAGTAGTATCACGAGATCGGGACAGTCGAGCTACACCTTC,CASSITRSGQSSYTF
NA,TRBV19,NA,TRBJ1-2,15,TGTGCCAGTAGTATAGATGGATCAGGAGATTATGGCTACACCTTC,CASSIDGSGDYGYTF
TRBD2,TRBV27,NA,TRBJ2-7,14,TGTGCCAGCAGTTTGGGACTAGCGGGGGGCGAGCAGTACTTC,CASSLGLAGGEQYF
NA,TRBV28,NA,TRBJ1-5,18,TGTGCCAGCAGTGCAGGACAGAGACCCCCCCGTAGCAATCAGCCCCAGCATTTT,CASSAGQRPPRSNQPQHF
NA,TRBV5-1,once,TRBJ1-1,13,TGCGCCAGCAGCTTATTTTTGAACACTGAAGCTTTCTTT,CASSLFLNTEAFF
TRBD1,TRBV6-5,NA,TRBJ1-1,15,TGTGCCACCATCTTCCTTTCCAACAGGGGAAGTGAAGCTTTCTTT,CATIFLSNRGSEAFF
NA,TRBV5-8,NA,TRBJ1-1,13,TGTGCCAGCAGCCGGGGACGGCCCTATGAAGCTTTCTTT,CASSRGRPYEAFF
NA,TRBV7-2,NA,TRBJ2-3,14,TGTGCCAGCAGCTTAGAGATAGCTGTAGATACGCAGTATTTT,CASSLEIAVDTQYF
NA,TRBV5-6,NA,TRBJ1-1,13,TGTGCCAGCAGCTTGGGGTATGGGCTCCAAGCTTTCTTT,CASSLGYGLQAFF
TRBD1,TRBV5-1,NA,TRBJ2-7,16,TGCGCCAGCAGCTTGGCCTCCGGGACAGGGGGCAGAGAGCAGTACTTC,CASSLASGTGGREQYF
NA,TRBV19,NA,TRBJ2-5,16,TGTGCCAGTAGCCGCGTTGGTAGCGGACTCCAAGAGACCCAGTACTTC,CASSRVGSGLQETQYF
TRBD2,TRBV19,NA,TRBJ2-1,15,TGTGCCAGTAGGTTCAGCGGGGGGGCAGGCAATGAGCAGTTCTTC,CASRFSGGAGNEQFF
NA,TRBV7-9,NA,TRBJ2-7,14,TGTGCCAGCAGCTTAGCCTCCGGGTCCTACGAGCAGTACTTC,CASSLASGSYEQYF
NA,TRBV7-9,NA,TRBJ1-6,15,TGTGCCAGCCGTCTGGGGGGCTTGTTTGATTCACCCCTCCACTTT,CASRLGGLFDSPLHF
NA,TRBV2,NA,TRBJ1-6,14,TGTGCCAGCACCCTAGGCCTCTATAATTCACCCCTCCACTTT,CASTLGLYNSPLHF
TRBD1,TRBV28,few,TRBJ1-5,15,TGTGCCAGCAGTCCGAGAGACAGGGCACGGCAGCCCCAGCATTTT,CASSPRDRARQPQHF
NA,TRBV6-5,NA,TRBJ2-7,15,TGTGCCAGCAGTTACTCGGGCCGGGGGATTGGCGAGCAGTACTTC,CASSYSGRGIGEQYF
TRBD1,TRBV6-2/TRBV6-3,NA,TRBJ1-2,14,TGTGCCAGCAGTTACTCGGACAGGGGGAGCGGCTACACCTTC,CASSYSDRGSGYTF
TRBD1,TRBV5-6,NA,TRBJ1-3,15,TGTGCCAGCAGCTTAACAGGGGCAGGTGGAAACACCATATATTTT,CASSLTGAGGNTIYF
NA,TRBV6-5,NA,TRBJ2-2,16,TGTGCCAGCAGTTACTTAGTCCGAATAAACACCGGGGAGCTGTTTTTT,CASSYLVRINTGELFF
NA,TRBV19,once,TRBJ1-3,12,TGTGCCAGTAGTGCCAGTGGAAACACCATATATTTT,CASSASGNTIYF
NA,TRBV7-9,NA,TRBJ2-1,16,TGTGCCAGCAGCTTACCCCACGGGGGAAACTACAATGAGCAGTTCTTC,CASSLPHGGNYNEQFF
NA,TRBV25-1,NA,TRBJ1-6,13,TGTGCCAGCAGTGGGAGGTTTAATTCACCCCTCCACTTT,CASSGRFNSPLHF
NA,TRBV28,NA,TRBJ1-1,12,TGTGCCAGCAGTTTTACTACGACTGAAGCTTTCTTT,CASSFTTTEAFF
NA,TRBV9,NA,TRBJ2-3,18,TGTGCCAGCAGCGTAGGTCCCGGGTCACCAGCATTCACAGATACGCAGTATTTT,CASSVGPGSPAFTDTQYF
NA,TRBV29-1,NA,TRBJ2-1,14,TGCAGCGTTGGTAGCGTCAGCTCCTACAATGAGCAGTTCTTC,CSVGSVSSYNEQFF
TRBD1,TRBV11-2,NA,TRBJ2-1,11,TGTGCCAGCAGGGCCGGGACAGCGCAGTTCTTC,CASRAGTAQFF
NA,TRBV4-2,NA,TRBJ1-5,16,TGTGCCAGCAGCCAAGAAGAGGCGGCGGGGTTTCAGCCCCAGCATTTT,CASSQEEAAGFQPQHF
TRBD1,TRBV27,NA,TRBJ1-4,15,TGTGCCAGCAGGGAACAAAGACAGGGAAGCGTAAAACTGTTTTTT,CASREQRQGSVKLFF
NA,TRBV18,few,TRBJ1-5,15,TGTGCCAGCTCACCATCAAGGGACTACAATCAGCCCCAGCATTTT,CASSPSRDYNQPQHF
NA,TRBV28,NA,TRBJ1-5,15,TGTGCCAGCAGTCCCCGCGGGGTTCACAATCAGCCCCAGCATTTT,CASSPRGVHNQPQHF
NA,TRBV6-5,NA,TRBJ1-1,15,TGTGCCAGCATCCATCCGACCAGGGAGAACACTGAAGCTTTCTTT,CASIHPTRENTEAFF
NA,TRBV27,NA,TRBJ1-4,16,TGTGCCAGCAGTCCCGGTTTTGGGGTAGTTAATGAAAAACTGTTTTTT,CASSPGFGVVNEKLFF
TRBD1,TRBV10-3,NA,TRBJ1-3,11,TGTGCCACACACCAGGGGGCCTCCATATATTTT,CATHQGASIYF
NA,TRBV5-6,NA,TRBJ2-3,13,TGTGCCAGCAGCTTGAGTTGGGTCGAGATGGAGTATTTT,CASSLSWVEMEYF
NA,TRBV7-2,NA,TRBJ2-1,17,TGTGCCAGCAGCTCCTCTCCACCGGGTGGTATATACAATGAGCAGTTCTTC,CASSSSPPGGIYNEQFF
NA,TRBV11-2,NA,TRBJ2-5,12,TGTGCCAGCAGCTCCCACCGAGAGACCCAGTACTTC,CASSSHRETQYF
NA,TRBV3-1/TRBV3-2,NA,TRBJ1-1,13,TGTGCCAGCAACTCAGCCTGGAGCCCTGAAGCTTTCTTT,CASNSAWSPEAFF
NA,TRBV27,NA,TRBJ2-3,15,TGTGCCAGCAGTTCCCCCGCAGGGCCCACAGATACGCAGTATTTT,CASSSPAGPTDTQYF
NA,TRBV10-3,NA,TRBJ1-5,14,TGTGCCATCAGTGAGTCATGGGGCAATCAGCCCCAGCATTTT,CAISESWGNQPQHF
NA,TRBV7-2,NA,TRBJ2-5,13,TGTGCCAGCAGCCGGGGGTTCTCCGAGACCCAGTACTTC,CASSRGFSETQYF
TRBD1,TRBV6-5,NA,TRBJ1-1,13,TGTGCCAGCCTTGGACAGGGTGACGCTGAAGCTTTCTTT,CASLGQGDAEAFF
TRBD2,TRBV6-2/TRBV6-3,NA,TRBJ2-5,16,TGTGCCAGCAGTCGCTTCGGGGGGGAGGTAGCGGAGACCCAGTACTTC,CASSRFGGEVAETQYF
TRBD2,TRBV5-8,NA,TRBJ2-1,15,TGTGCCAGCAGCCCCGAGCGGGAGATTCTGAATGAGCAGTTCTTC,CASSPEREILNEQFF
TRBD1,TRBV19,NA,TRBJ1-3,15,TGTGCCAGTAGTAAGGACAGGGTAGCTGGAAACACCATATATTTT,CASSKDRVAGNTIYF